Following are 23 T cell receptor beta chains from one sample sequenced in a study of T cells in Graves' hyperthyroidism and ophthalmopathy. Regions amplified from RNA transcripts were the TCR beta CDR3 regions. First-round RT-PCR of the TCR CDR3 relied on the HTBI primer set. MiXCR was run by TCRdb on the multiplex PCR reads, yielding one entry per CDR3 protein. There are fewer than 650,000 distinct CDR3 sequences in the sample; 14% occur only once, and roughly 7% lies in the top ten. Source material: blood. Receptors were obtained from a woman younger than 35 with Graves' ophthalmopathy.

The sample holds a few counts of this clonotype. This chain connects TRBV29-1 to TRBJ2-7; D is uncertain. Germline loops: CDR1 SQVTM, CDR2 ANQGSEA. This CDR3 region has 14 residues. With 1 base removed from V and 5 bases from J, the gap between germline ends came to 15 bases. The CDR3 region has the DNA TGCAGCGTTGAAGCGTTGGGGTCCCCCCACGAGCAGTACTTC. Its translation is CSVEALGSPHEQYF.

The rearrangement uses TRBV6-6 and TRBJ2-7, with TRBD2 matching 16 bases. V shed 0 bases and J 6 bases; nucleotides not matched to a gene: 5. CDR3 length: 17 residues. The germline gives CDR1 MNHNY, CDR2 SVGAGI (reference sequence). CDR3: CASSYSGTSGRASEQYF. The CDR3 DNA reads as TGTGCCAGCAGTTACTCCGGGACTAGCGGGAGGGCCTCCGAGCAGTACTTC.

This clonotype appeared a single time. A much bigger clone sits one base away, suggesting this may be a read error. CDR3 sequence: CASSLTGGGWATDTRYF. The CDR3 bases are TGTGCCAGCAGTTTAACGGGGGGGGGGTGGGCCACAGATACGCGGTATTTT. The chain uses TRBV27 and TRBJ2-3, with 8 bases lining up with TRBD2. From germline, CDR1 is MNHEY and CDR2 SMNVEV (reference sequence). The CDR3 sequence is 17 residues long.

The V call is TRBV5-1, the J call TRBJ2-5; 9 positions match TRBD1. The CDR3 totals 16 residues. From germline, CDR1 is SGHRS and CDR2 YFSETQ. J was trimmed by 3 bases and V by 3 bases; bases with no gene match: 9. The CDR3 region has the DNA TGCGCCAGCAGCTGGGGACAGGGTGTTGGGGAAGAGACCCAGTACTTC. Translation gives CASSWGQGVGEETQYF.

This clonotype has at least ten counts. The chain carries TRBV7-2 and TRBJ2-3, with D perhaps TRBD2 (5 bases). Germline CDR1 reads SGHTA; CDR2 reads FQGNSA. CDR3 length equals 15 residues. The V gene lost 8 bases and the J gene lost 2 bases, with 17 bases spanning the gap. The CDR3 here is CASSGRASTTDTQYF. In nucleotides, the CDR3 is TGTGCCAGCTCCGGGCGGGCTAGCACCACAGATACGCAGTATTTT.

This clonotype has at least ten counts. The genes are TRBV30 and TRBJ2-2; TRBD2 agrees at 9 bases. V shed 0 bases, J shed 4 bases, and the junction held 3 bases outside the gene matches. The CDR3 is 15 residues long. In germline, CDR1 is GTSNPN, CDR2 SVGIG (reference sequence). CDR3: CAWSVIAGATGELFF. The CDR3 bases are TGTGCCTGGAGTGTTATAGCGGGAGCCACCGGGGAGCTGTTTTTT.

The chain links TRBV7-9 to TRBJ1-1, with TRBD1 as a possible D gene (5 bases). In germline, CDR1 is SEHNR, CDR2 FQNEAQ (reference sequence). Trimming took off 4 bases at V and 0 bases at J, with 21 bases between the two ends. This CDR3 has 18 residues. The CDR3 here is CASSSTSGAKGMNTEAFF. CDR3 DNA: TGTGCCAGCAGCTCGACCTCCGGGGCAAAGGGCATGAACACTGAAGCTTTCTTT.

J is TRBJ2-7 and V is TRBV2; 9 nucleotides match TRBD1. J was trimmed by 5 bases and V by 5 bases; bases with no gene match: 7. Germline values: CDR1 SNHLY, CDR2 FYNNEI. The CDR3 is made up of 14 amino acids. The CDR3 spells CASSHDRGYNEQYF. The CDR3 bases are TGTGCCAGCAGTCATGACAGGGGGTACAACGAGCAGTACTTC.

This clonotype appeared many times. The chain is built from TRBV3-1 and TRBJ2-7, with 7 bases fitting TRBD2. Germline V gene sequence: CDR1 LGHDT, CDR2 YNNKEL (reference sequence). The V segment lost 0 bases and the J segment 2 bases; nucleotides outside the gene matches: 13. The CDR3 extends over 18 amino acids. The CDR3 here is CASSQERLGGSRAYEQYF. The CDR3 region has the DNA TGTGCCAGCAGCCAAGAACGTTTAGGCGGGAGTCGGGCCTACGAGCAGTACTTC.

The rearrangement joins TRBV11-3 to TRBJ2-1, with D unresolved. Germline V gene lookup returns CDR1 SGHNT and CDR2 YENEEA. This CDR3 comprises 15 residues. Trimming removed 5 bases from V and 6 bases from J, with 17 bases in between. CDR3 loop: CASSQEDRWGNEQFF. As DNA, the CDR3 is TGTGCCAGCAGCCAAGAGGATAGGTGGGGCAATGAGCAGTTCTTC.

This clonotype was counted ten times or more. This rearrangement joins TRBV12-3 or TRBV12-4 to TRBJ2-3; D remains ambiguous. V shed 4 bases and J shed 4 bases, with 9 bases lying between them. The CDR3 spans 13 residues. The CDR3 DNA is TGTGCCAGCAGTTCCCAGCTAGCAGATACGCAGTATTTT. Amino acid sequence: CASSSQLADTQYF.

This clonotype came up many times. The chain carries TRBV6-2 or TRBV6-3 and TRBJ2-1, with TRBD2 identical over 11 bases. The germline CDR1 and CDR2 sequences are MNHEY and SVGEGT. CDR3 size: 16 residues. With V trimmed by 5 bases and J by 6 bases, 9 bases remained unmatched. The chain's CDR3 is CASSPLSSGRSNEQFF. The DNA for the CDR3 is TGTGCCAGCAGTCCCCTCTCTAGCGGGAGGTCCAATGAGCAGTTCTTC.

This clonotype was found many times. CDR3 sequence reads: CASSLRGSSNRADTQYF. The CDR3 coding sequence is TGTGCCAGCAGCTTGCGTGGCTCTAGCAATCGAGCAGATACGCAGTATTTT. The chain has TRBV5-6 and TRBJ2-3; a weak D match, TRBD2 (5 bases). The CDR3 extends over 17 amino acids. With 1 base removed from V and 4 bases from J, the gap between germline ends came to 19 bases. The germline V gene encodes CDR1 SGHDT and CDR2 YYEEEE.

This rearrangement joins TRBV28 to TRBJ2-6; 13 positions agree with TRBD2. The germline V gene encodes CDR1 MDHEN and CDR2 SYDVKM. The J segment lost 1 base and the V segment lost 6 bases, leaving 6 bases of the junction unmatched. This CDR3 contains 18 residues. Written as DNA, the CDR3 is TGTGCCAGCAGAAGACTAGCGGGAGGAATTTCTGGGGCCAACGTCCTGACTTTC. Protein sequence: CASRRLAGGISGANVLTF.

This clonotype was counted many times. The CDR3 DNA reads TGTGCCAGCAGTTTAGCAGGGTTCAACACCGGGGAGCTGTTTTTT. This translates into CASSLAGFNTGELFF. The gene calls are TRBV28 and TRBJ2-2; D may be TRBD1 (5 bases). The V and J ends lost 2 bases and 2 bases respectively, with 9 bases between them. In germline, CDR1 is MDHEN, CDR2 SYDVKM. The CDR3 totals 15 residues. Full variable domain (remainder filled in from reference TRBV28 and TRBJ2-2): DVKVTQSSRYLVKRTGEKVFLECVQDMDHENMFWYRQDPGLGLRLIYFSYDVKMKEKGDIPEGYSVSREKKERFSLILESASTNQTSMYLCASSLAGFNTGELFFGEGSRLTVL.

This clonotype has more than one count but fewer than ten. This chain joins TRBV20-1 and TRBJ2-3; D may be TRBD2 (6 bases). This CDR3 contains 13 residues. V shed 2 bases and J shed 6 bases, with 12 bases lying between them. From germline, CDR1 is DFQATT and CDR2 SNEGSKA (reference sequence). In nucleotides, the CDR3 is TGCAGTGCTAGATCTGGGAGGTGGGATACGCAGTATTTT. It is translated as CSARSGRWDTQYF.

This clonotype was recorded many times. This rearrangement joins TRBV2 to TRBJ2-5; 10 bases align to TRBD1. V was clipped by 1 base and J by 7 bases; unmatched bases: 0. CDR1 and CDR2 (germline): SNHLY, FYNNEI. The CDR3 is 13 residues long. In nucleotides, the CDR3 is TGTGCCAGCAGTGAAGGGGACAGGGGGACCCAGTACTTC. It translates to CASSEGDRGTQYF.

Remarks on this clonotype: A read error is possible here, since a much larger clone lies one base away. The V and J genes are TRBV10-3 and TRBJ2-3; 7 bases align to TRBD2. The CDR3 consists of 15 residues. The J segment lost 1 base and the V segment lost 4 bases, leaving 5 bases of the junction unmatched. Per the germline V gene, CDR1 is ENHRY and CDR2 is SYGVKD. Here the CDR3 reads CAISVIAGRTDTQYF. CDR3 nucleotide sequence: TGTGCCATCAGTGTTATAGCGGGCCGCACAGATACGCAGTATTTT.

In this sample, this clonotype turned up many times. The chain couples TRBV20-1 to TRBJ2-1; a weak D match, TRBD2 (6 bases). Germline V gives CDR1 DFQATT, CDR2 SNEGSKA (reference sequence). This CDR3 is 14 amino acids long. The CDR3 is CRVSGQGAYNEQFF. For the CDR3, the DNA is TGCAGGGTTAGCGGCCAAGGGGCGTACAATGAGCAGTTCTTC.

This clonotype was recorded at least ten times. The J gene is TRBJ2-1, the V gene TRBV24-1, with 9 bases identical to TRBD1. CDR1 and CDR2 from the germline V gene are KGHDR and SFDVKD. V gave up 4 bases and J gave up 6 bases; unmatched junction bases: 6. The CDR3 spans 15 residues. CDR3 nucleotide sequence: TGTGCCACCAGTGACTCCGGGACAGGGACCAATGAGCAGTTCTTC. Its protein is CATSDSGTGTNEQFF.

Points on this clonotype: A much larger clone is a single base away; this may be a read error. The chain links TRBV2 to TRBJ2-3; 9 bases agree with TRBD2. CDR1 SNHLY and CDR2 FYNNEI come from the germline V gene. The CDR3 has 16 residues. The V segment lost 8 bases and the J segment 0 bases; nucleotides outside the gene matches: 9. The CDR3 DNA follows: TGTGCCAGCTGCAAAGTACTAGCGGGTAGCACAGATACGCAGTATTTT. Translation gives CASCKVLAGSTDTQYF.

This clonotype was found a few times. This chain links TRBV28 with TRBJ2-5; D gene uncertain. This CDR3 spans 13 amino acids. V was trimmed by 5 bases and J by 4 bases, leaving 11 bases between them. CDR1 is MDHEN, CDR2 SYDVKM, per germline. In DNA, the CDR3 is TGTGCCAGCAGTGATTTGCGAAGAGAGACCCAGTACTTC. The encoded protein is CASSDLRRETQYF.

This clonotype occurred many times. The V call is TRBV11-2, the J call TRBJ1-1; D uncertain. The CDR3 is made up of 14 amino acids. CDR1 and CDR2 (germline): SGHAT, FQNNGV. The ends were cut back, 4 bases at V and 0 bases at J, with 9 bases in the middle. The CDR3 coding sequence is TGTGCCAGCAGCTCAACGGATTTGAACACTGAAGCTTTCTTT. Encoded protein: CASSSTDLNTEAFF.